This T cell receptor (beta chain) is from a study of regulatory T cells in long-lasting Graves disease. Turning to the study itself: By definition, persistent Graves' disease involved antithyroid drugs for over 5 years alongside positive TSH receptor antibodies.

This clonotype was seen a few times. Time point here: persistent/refractory GD, antithyroid drugs over 5 years with positive TRAb. There was RNA extracted from PBMCs, and the TCR library was made from it. The patients were enrolled through endocrinology in Xi'an, China. Trimming shortened V by 7 bases and J by 0 bases, and 12 bases separated the two germline ends. This CDR3 comprises 15 residues. Per the germline V gene, CDR1 is WSHSY and CDR2 is SAAADI. HTBI primers from iRepertoire and Arm-PCR of CDR3 regions yielded the TCR beta libraries. Authors' data handling: Detected in the samples were around 62 TRBV and about 15 TRBJ segments. Via MiXCR, TCRdb re-called the multiplex PCR reads, giving one row per CDR3 protein. TCRdb, rather than the study authors, made the V and J calls. In the table there are 300,000 to 350,000 distinct CDR3 sequences, about 20% of which are singletons.

The V and J genes are TRBV10-2 and TRBJ2-2; D gene unclear. The TCR comes from a female donor with Graves disease. Specimen: peripheral blood mononuclear cells (PBMCs), collected when the disease was refractory, from a patient treated with antithyroid drugs. The CDR3 sequence is CASKFGGPNTGELFF. The CDR3 bases are TGCGCCAGCAAATTTGGCGGCCCGAACACCGGGGAGCTGTTTTTT.